This T cell receptor beta chain was recorded in a study of CD4+ T cells in melanoma. Germline V gives CDR1 SGHAT, CDR2 FQNNGV. Deletions cut 2 bases from V and 2 bases from J, with 7 bases between. This CDR3 spans 13 amino acids. Here immunoSEQ multiplex PCR was the method, and the copy in TCRdb shows in-frame clones only, minus some. Among 14,000 to 15,000 clones, under 80% were seen once, and the ten largest hold roughly a sixth. Points on this clone: Its antigen is not known.

Whole-study findings and limits: Neoantigen-specific CD4+ T cells in melanoma reportedly had diverse differentiation states. A reported correlation linked neoantigen-specific CD4+ T cells to CD8+, macrophage and B cell function.

The V call is TRBV11-2, the J call TRBJ2-7, with D unclear. Sequencing used cells from a culture (not recorded whether cultured in vitro). This TCR derives from a human donor with melanoma. CDR3 sequence: CASSLRVPYEQYF. CDR3 nucleotide sequence: TGTGCCAGCAGCTTACGGGTCCCCTACGAGCAGTACTTC.